This T cell receptor beta chain was identified during a study of radiation and T cells in renal cell carcinoma. A few counts support this clone. Treatment defined: treatment-naive control, cytoreductive nephrectomy. Trimming took 6 bases from V and 2 from J, leaving 14 bases between them. This CDR3 contains 15 residues. Looked up from germline, CDR1 is MDHEN and CDR2 is SYDVKM. Using immunoSEQ multiplex PCR, the repertoire was profiled, and TCRdb retains in-frame clones only, with some absent. The sample comprises some 16,000 clones, 58% of which are singletons, and approximately 10% rests with the top ten.

The sequence derives from a man aged 40-55 years with renal cell carcinoma. The chain joins TRBV28 to TRBJ1-5; D call uncertain. The material was tumor tissue, obtained from a patient whose treatment was nephrectomy without radiotherapy. The CDR3 here is CASSLILGGNQPQHF. The CDR3 coding sequence is TGTGCCAGCAGCCTCATATTGGGTGGCAATCAGCCCCAGCATTTT.